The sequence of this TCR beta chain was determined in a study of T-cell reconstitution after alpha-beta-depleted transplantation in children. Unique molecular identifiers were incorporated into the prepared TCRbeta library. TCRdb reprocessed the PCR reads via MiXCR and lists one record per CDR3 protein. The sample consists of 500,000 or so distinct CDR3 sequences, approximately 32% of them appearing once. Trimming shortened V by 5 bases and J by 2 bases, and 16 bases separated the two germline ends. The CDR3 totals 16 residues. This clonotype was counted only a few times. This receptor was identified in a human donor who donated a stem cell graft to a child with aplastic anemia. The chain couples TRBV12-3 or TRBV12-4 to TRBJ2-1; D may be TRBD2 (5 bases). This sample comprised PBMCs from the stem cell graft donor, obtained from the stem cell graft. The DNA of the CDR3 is TGTGCCAGCAGTGTGTGGACTGCCGGTGCCTACAATGAGCAGTTCTTC. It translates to CASSVWTAGAYNEQFF.